This T cell receptor (beta chain) was recorded in a study of T cell repertoires in cytomegalovirus infection. General study points: CMV-specific HLA-C-restricted TCR beta clonotypes dominated the ex vivo response.

This clonotype was seen many times. Its antigen is unknown. TCRdb recomputed calls from the reads with MiXCR, one row per CDR3 protein. Found here are under 200,000 distinct CDR3 sequences, less than 9.5% of them singletons; the top ten hold about 4.2%. The CDR3 length is 13 residues. Per the germline V gene, CDR1 is SEHNR and CDR2 is FQNEAQ (reference sequence). Between the trimmed V and J ends, which lost 5 bases and 5 bases, there was a span of 10 bases. What was sequenced was PBMCs. The rearrangement uses TRBV7-9 and TRBJ1-5; D is possibly TRBD1 (5 bases). The sequence was obtained from a human donor in good health (CMV status not recorded). Some clones in this sample may be carry-over from other donors' samples. CDR3 DNA: TGTGCCAGCAGCCCGGGACGGGATCAGCCCCAGCATTTT. It specifies CASSPGRDQPQHF.